A single sample gave rise to the 15 T cell receptor beta chains below, sequenced in a study of T cells in Graves' hyperthyroidism and ophthalmopathy. What was amplified from RNA transcripts were TCR beta CDR3 regions. First-round RT-PCR targeting the TCR CDR3 was performed with the HTBI primer set. One entry per CDR3 protein results from TCRdb running MiXCR on the multiplex PCR reads. The sample lists hundreds of thousands of distinct CDR3 sequences, roughly 24% occurring once. Input material: blood. These receptor sequences come from a woman aged 25 to 39 with Graves' ophthalmopathy.

The sample holds many counts of this clonotype. The chain carries TRBV6-1 and TRBJ2-7; D uncertain. The CDR3 runs 11 residues. V dropped 7 bases and J dropped 2 bases, with 6 bases sitting between them. Germline assignment: CDR1 MNHNS and CDR2 SASEGT. CDR3 nucleotide sequence: TGTGCCAGCACCGAAGCCTACGAGCAGTACTTC. Its translation is CASTEAYEQYF.

There are many counts of this clonotype. The chain is built from TRBV6-4 and TRBJ2-7; D perhaps matches TRBD1 (5 bases). The V and J ends lost 1 base and 3 bases respectively, with 16 bases between them. Germline values: CDR1 MRHNA, CDR2 SNTAGT. The CDR3 totals 16 residues. The CDR3 sequence: CASSDCEGVGDYEQYF. CDR3 bases: TGTGCCAGCAGTGACTGCGAAGGGGTGGGCGACTACGAGCAGTACTTC.

This clonotype was found many times. This chain connects TRBV2 to TRBJ2-2; a possible D gene is TRBD1 (5 bases). Germline V gene data show CDR1 as SNHLY and CDR2 as FYNNEI. This CDR3 region has 15 residues. V shed 2 bases and J shed 5 bases, with 12 bases lying between them. CDR3 residues: CASSERSGKTGELFF. The DNA of the CDR3 is TGTGCCAGCAGTGAACGGTCAGGGAAGACCGGGGAGCTGTTTTTT.

V gene TRBV18 combines with J gene TRBJ2-5; TRBD1 is a possible D gene (7 bases). The length of the CDR3 is 17 residues. Germline CDR1 reads KGHSH; CDR2 reads LQKENI. V was shortened by 1 base and J by 2 bases, with 17 bases between the two germline ends. The CDR3 DNA reads TGTGCCAGCTCACCACTCGCGGGACAGCTCTTACAAGAGACCCAGTACTTC. This translates into CASSPLAGQLLQETQYF. Together with reference TRBV18 and TRBJ2-5, the CDR3 gives the full variable domain: NAGVMQNPRHLVRRRGQEARLRCSPMKGHSHVYWYRQLPEEGLKFMVYLQKENIIDESGMPKERFSAEFPKEGPSILRIQQVVRGDSAAYFCASSPLAGQLLQETQYFGPGTRLLVL.

This clonotype was detected a few times. The chain joins TRBV2 to TRBJ2-7, with D tentatively TRBD1 (5 bases). V shed 0 bases and J shed 6 bases, with 12 bases lying between them. The CDR3 has 14 amino acids. Germline CDR1 and CDR2: SNHLY and FYNNEI. The CDR3 sequence: CASSEAGRESEQYF. The CDR3 region has the DNA TGTGCCAGCAGTGAAGCGGGCAGGGAATCCGAGCAGTACTTC.

The chain links TRBV6-5 to TRBJ1-1; the D gene is possibly TRBD1 (5 bases). Germline CDR1 is MNHEY and CDR2 is SVGAGI. V dropped 6 bases and J dropped 11 bases, with 19 bases sitting between them. The CDR3 sequence is 13 residues long. The chain's CDR3 is CASSLERGLNAFF. CDR3 coding DNA: TGTGCCAGCAGCTTAGAGAGGGGCCTGAACGCTTTCTTT.

There are many counts of this clonotype. The chain has TRBV28 and TRBJ2-4; 9 nucleotides line up with TRBD1. Unmatched junction bases numbered 4, after V lost 2 bases and J lost 8 bases. The CDR3 spans 14 residues. Germline V gene lookup returns CDR1 MDHEN and CDR2 SYDVKM. The CDR3 loop reads CASSLGTGWHIQYF. In DNA, the CDR3 is TGTGCCAGCAGTTTAGGGACAGGGTGGCACATTCAGTACTTC.

V and J are TRBV12-3 or TRBV12-4 and TRBJ2-6; 9 bases agree with TRBD2. The CDR3 extends over 17 amino acids. With 6 bases clipped from V and 3 bases from J, the junction kept 9 bases outside the gene matches. The CDR3 protein is CASRPGLALGGANVLTF. CDR3 nucleotides: TGTGCCAGCAGGCCGGGACTAGCCCTTGGTGGGGCCAACGTCCTGACTTTC.

At least ten counts were recorded for this clonotype. The V and J genes are TRBV6-5 and TRBJ1-5; possibly TRBD1 for D (6 bases). Germline values: CDR1 MNHEY, CDR2 SVGAGI. The V gene lost 7 bases and the J gene lost 6 bases, with 13 bases spanning the gap. CDR3 length: 13 residues. The CDR3 here is CASTQKGGQPQHF. The CDR3 coding sequence is TGTGCCAGCACCCAAAAGGGGGGTCAGCCCCAGCATTTT.

Many counts were recorded for this clonotype. This chain uses TRBV20-1 with TRBJ1-5, with TRBD1 matching over 7 bases. Germline V gene data show CDR1 as DFQATT and CDR2 as SNEGSKA (reference sequence). The CDR3 has 13 amino acids. Trimming cost V 0 bases and J 8 bases; bases outside gene matches: 4. The CDR3 reads CSARDTGEKPQHF. DNA for the CDR3: TGCAGTGCTAGAGACACAGGGGAGAAGCCCCAGCATTTT.

This sequence joins TRBV28 and TRBJ1-1, with 7 bases aligning to TRBD1. The trim removed 6 bases at V and 4 bases at J, leaving 14 bases unmatched. The germline V gene has CDR1 MDHEN and CDR2 SYDVKM. This CDR3 comprises 16 residues. CDR3 sequence: CASRIAPTQGGTEAFF. Here the CDR3 DNA reads TGTGCCAGCAGGATCGCCCCCACTCAGGGGGGCACTGAAGCTTTCTTT.

V usage is TRBV6-5 and J usage is TRBJ1-5, with TRBD1 identical over 8 bases. The V gene end was trimmed by 4 bases and the J gene end by 2 bases; junction bases not matched to a gene: 4. There are 15 residues in the CDR3. Germline values: CDR1 MNHEY, CDR2 SVGAGI. CDR3 nucleotide sequence: TGTGCCAGCAGTTTGGGACAGGAGGGCAATCAGCCCCAGCATTTT. This codes for CASSLGQEGNQPQHF.

In this sample, this clonotype turned up many times. The chain couples TRBV4-3 to TRBJ2-2; D unresolved. CDR1 is LGHNA, CDR2 YSLEER, per germline. The CDR3 loop spans 14 amino acids. The V and J ends lost 5 bases and 1 base respectively, with 8 bases between them. This CDR3 is CASSSSQNTGELFF. The CDR3 DNA follows: TGCGCCAGCAGCTCGTCGCAGAACACCGGGGAGCTGTTTTTT.

At least ten counts were recorded for this clonotype. The germline gene is not matched at one end of the junction; a read error may be the cause. The chain combines TRBV6-2 or TRBV6-3 with TRBJ2-4; D is possibly TRBD1 or TRBD2 (5 bases each). The CDR3 runs 15 residues. Germline values: CDR1 MNHEY, CDR2 SVGEGT. CDR3 bases: TGTGCCAGCATCCCTAGAGGGGCGGGCAAAAACATTAAGTACTTC. Translation gives CASIPRGAGKNIKYF.

This clonotype has just a few counts. The chain uses TRBV20-1 and TRBJ1-2; D may be TRBD1 (6 bases). The CDR3 is 13 residues long. The V end was cut by 5 bases, the J end by 2 bases, with 12 bases between. Germline V CDR1 and CDR2: DFQATT, SNEGSKA (reference sequence). The CDR3 loop reads CSAHRQENYGYTF. CDR3 DNA sequence: TGCAGTGCTCACCGACAGGAGAACTATGGCTACACCTTC.